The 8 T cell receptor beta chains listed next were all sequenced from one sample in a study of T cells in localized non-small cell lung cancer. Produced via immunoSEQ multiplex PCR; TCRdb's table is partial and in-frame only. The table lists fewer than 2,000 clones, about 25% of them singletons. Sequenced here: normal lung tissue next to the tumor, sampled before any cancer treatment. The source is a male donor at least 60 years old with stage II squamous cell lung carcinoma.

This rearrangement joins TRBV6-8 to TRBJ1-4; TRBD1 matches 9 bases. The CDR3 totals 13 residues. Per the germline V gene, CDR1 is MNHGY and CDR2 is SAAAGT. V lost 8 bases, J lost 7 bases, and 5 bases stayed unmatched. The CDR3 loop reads CASWDREVEKLFF. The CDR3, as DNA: TGTGCCAGCTGGGACAGGGAGGTTGAAAAACTGTTTTTT.

CDR3 loop: CAWDGRLYGYTF. In nucleotides, the CDR3 is TGTGCCTGGGACGGACGTCTCTATGGCTACACCTTC. The chain combines TRBV30 with TRBJ1-2; D gene ambiguous. Trimming removed 5 bases from V and 4 bases from J, with 11 bases in between. The CDR3 covers 12 residues. The germline gives CDR1 GTSNPN, CDR2 SVGIG (reference sequence).

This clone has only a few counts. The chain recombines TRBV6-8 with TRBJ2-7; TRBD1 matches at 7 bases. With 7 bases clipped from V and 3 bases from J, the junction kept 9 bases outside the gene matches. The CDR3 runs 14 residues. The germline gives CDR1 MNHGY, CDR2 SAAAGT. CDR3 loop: CASNRDRGFYEQYF. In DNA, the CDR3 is TGTGCCAGCAACCGGGACAGAGGATTCTACGAGCAGTACTTC.

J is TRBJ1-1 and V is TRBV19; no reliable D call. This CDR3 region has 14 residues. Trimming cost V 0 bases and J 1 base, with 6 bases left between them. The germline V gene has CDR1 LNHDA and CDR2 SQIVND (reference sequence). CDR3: CASSIEAGNTEAFF. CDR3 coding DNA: TGTGCCAGTAGTATAGAGGCCGGGAACACTGAAGCTTTCTTT.

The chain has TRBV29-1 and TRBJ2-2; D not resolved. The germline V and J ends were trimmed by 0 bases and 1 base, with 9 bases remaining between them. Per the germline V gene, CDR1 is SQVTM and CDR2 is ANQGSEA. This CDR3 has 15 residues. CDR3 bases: TGCAGCGTTGAAGATCCCGGGCGGAACACCGGGGAGCTGTTTTTT. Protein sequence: CSVEDPGRNTGELFF.

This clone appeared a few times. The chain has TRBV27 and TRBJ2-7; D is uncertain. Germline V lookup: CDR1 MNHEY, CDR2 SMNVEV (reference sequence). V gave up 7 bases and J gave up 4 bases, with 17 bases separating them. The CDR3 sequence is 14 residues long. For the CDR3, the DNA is TGTGCCAGCATGCAGTTGGGTGTCGGTTACGAGCAGTACTTC. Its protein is CASMQLGVGYEQYF.

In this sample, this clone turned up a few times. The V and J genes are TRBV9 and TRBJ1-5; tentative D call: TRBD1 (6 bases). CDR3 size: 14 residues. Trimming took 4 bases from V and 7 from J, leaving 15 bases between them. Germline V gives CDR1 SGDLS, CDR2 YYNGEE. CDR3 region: CASSPGEGEQPQHF. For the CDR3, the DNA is TGTGCCAGCAGCCCCGGGGAGGGGGAACAGCCCCAGCATTTT.

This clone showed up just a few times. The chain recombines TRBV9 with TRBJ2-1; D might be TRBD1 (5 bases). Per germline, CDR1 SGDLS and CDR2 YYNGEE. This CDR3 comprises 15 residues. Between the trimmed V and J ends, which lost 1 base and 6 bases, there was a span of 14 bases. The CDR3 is CASSVIGQGINEQFF. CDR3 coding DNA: TGTGCCAGCAGCGTAATAGGGCAGGGTATCAATGAGCAGTTCTTC.